Sequencing of this T cell receptor beta chain was carried out in a study of spatial heterogeneity in lung cancer. Every individual TCR cDNA molecule carried its own unique molecular identifier, which allowed correction of PCR and sequencing errors. TCRdb fed the 5' RACE reads into MiXCR, producing one record per CDR3 protein. The repertoire holds roughly 48,000 distinct CDR3 sequences, with 12% as singletons. This CDR3 comprises 15 residues. Trimming removed 2 bases at V and 6 bases at J, with 16 bases between. Germline V gene lookup returns CDR1 SGDLS and CDR2 YYNGEE. Time point meaning: sample taken at primary tumor resection. Unsorted tumor, nontumor lung tissue or cryopreserved PBMC supplied the whole RNA. Samples were obtained from around 72 donors, all untreated early-stage non-small cell lung cancer patients. The sample holds a few counts of this clonotype. No antigen is known for it. Study-wide findings and caveats: Expanded tumor TCRs that were ubiquitous appeared in blood more at resection than follow-up.

The sequencing here drew on PBMCs, taken at surgery. This chain links TRBV9 with TRBJ2-3, with a weak D call TRBD2 (5 bases). This TCR derives from a female donor with early-stage non-small cell lung cancer. The CDR3 region has the DNA TGTGCCAGCAGCGTGGCTTGGCCGGGGTCGGATACGCAGTATTTT. Its translation: CASSVAWPGSDTQYF.